The T cell receptor (beta chain) under discussion was sequenced for a study of shared clonotypes between healthy human individuals. Points on this clone: Its antigen is as yet unknown.

Germline V gene lookup returns CDR1 SEHNR and CDR2 FQNEAQ (reference sequence). With 0 bases removed from V and 5 bases from J, the gap between germline ends came to 10 bases. The CDR3 extends over 14 amino acids. Repertoires were generated with immunoSEQ multiplex PCR, while TCRdb's copy carries only in-frame clones and drops some. The sample lists millions of clones, roughly 96% occurring once. Notes on the study in general: In contrast to clonotypes shared by all four donors, non-shared clonotypes had lower generation probabilities.

Material for sequencing was naive CD4+ T cells sorted from blood. Subset meaning: CD45RA+ positively selected. The origin of this receptor is a man younger than 35 in good health. The genes are TRBV7-9 and TRBJ2-5; no definite D call. The CDR3 bases are TGTGCCAGCAGCTTAGCGGTTGCGGCCGAGACCCAGTACTTC. Amino acids: CASSLAVAAETQYF.